The clone carrying this T cell receptor beta chain is hyperexpanded (1% or more) in the sample. Germline CDR1 reads LNHDA; CDR2 reads SQIVND (reference sequence). The V and J ends lost 4 bases and 5 bases, in that order; junction bases with no gene match: 11. This CDR3 spans 16 amino acids. TRB rearrangements spanning V, D and J were amplified using mixed TRB-A/B primers. From the multiplex PCR reads, TCRdb called clonotypes with MiXCR, one entry per CDR3 protein. The repertoire includes under 5,000 distinct CDR3 sequences, roughly 30% of them detected once, and about 45% sits in the top ten. TCR beta rearrangements were amplified from peripheral blood genomic DNA. This record belongs to a study of T cell repertoires in aging, cancer and after chemotherapy.

This receptor was taken from a human donor in good health. The chain recombines TRBV19 with TRBJ1-5; 7 bases are shared with TRBD1. Sequenced: blood. The CDR3 protein is CASSTDRTGEDQPQHF. For the CDR3, the DNA is TGTGCCAGTAGTACAGACAGGACAGGCGAGGATCAGCCCCAGCATTTT.